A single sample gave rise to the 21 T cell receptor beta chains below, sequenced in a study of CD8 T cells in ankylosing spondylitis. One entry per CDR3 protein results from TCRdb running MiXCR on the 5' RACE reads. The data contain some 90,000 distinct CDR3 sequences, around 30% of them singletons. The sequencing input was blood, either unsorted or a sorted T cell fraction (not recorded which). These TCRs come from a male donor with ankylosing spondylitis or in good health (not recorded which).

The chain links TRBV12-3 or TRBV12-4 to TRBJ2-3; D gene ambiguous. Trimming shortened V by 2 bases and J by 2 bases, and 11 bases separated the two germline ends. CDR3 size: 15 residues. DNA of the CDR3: TGTGCCAGCAGTTTAAACCGGCAGGTCACAGATACGCAGTATTTT. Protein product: CASSLNRQVTDTQYF.

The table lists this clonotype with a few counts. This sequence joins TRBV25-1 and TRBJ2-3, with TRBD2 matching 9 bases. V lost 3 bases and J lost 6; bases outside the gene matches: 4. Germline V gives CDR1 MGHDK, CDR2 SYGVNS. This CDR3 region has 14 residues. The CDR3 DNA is TGTGCCAGCAGTGACCCTGGACTAGCGGATACGCAGTATTTT. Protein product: CASSDPGLADTQYF.

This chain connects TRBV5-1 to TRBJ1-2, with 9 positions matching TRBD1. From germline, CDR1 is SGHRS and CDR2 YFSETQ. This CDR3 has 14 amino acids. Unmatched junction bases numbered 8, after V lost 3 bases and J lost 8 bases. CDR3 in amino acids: CASSSDRGAFGYTF. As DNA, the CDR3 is TGCGCCAGCAGCTCGGACAGGGGCGCGTTCGGCTACACCTTC.

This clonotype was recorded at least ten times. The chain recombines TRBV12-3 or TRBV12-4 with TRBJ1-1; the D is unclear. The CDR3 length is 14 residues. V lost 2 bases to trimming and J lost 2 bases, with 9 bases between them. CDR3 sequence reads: CASSLRQGNTEAFF. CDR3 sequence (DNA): TGTGCCAGCAGTTTAAGACAAGGAAACACTGAAGCTTTCTTT.

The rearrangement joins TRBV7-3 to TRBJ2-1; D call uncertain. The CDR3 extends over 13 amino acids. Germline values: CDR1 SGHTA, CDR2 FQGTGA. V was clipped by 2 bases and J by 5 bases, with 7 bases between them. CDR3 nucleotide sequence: TGTGCCAGCAGCTTAGTTCTGGACAATGAGCAGTTCTTC. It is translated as CASSLVLDNEQFF. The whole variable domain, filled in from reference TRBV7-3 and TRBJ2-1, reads GAGVSQTPSNKVTEKGKYVELRCDPISGHTALYWYRQSLGQGPEFLIYFQGTGAADDSGLPNDRFFAVRPEGSVSTLKIQRTERGDSAVYLCASSLVLDNEQFFGPGTRLTVL.

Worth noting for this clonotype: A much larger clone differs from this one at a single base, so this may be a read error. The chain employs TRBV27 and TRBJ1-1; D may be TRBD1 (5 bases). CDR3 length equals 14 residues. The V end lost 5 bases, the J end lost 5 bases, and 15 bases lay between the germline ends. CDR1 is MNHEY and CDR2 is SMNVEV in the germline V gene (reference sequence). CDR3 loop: CASSPLIRATEAFF. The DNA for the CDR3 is TGTGCCAGCAGTCCACTCATCAGGGCAACTGAAGCTTTCTTT.

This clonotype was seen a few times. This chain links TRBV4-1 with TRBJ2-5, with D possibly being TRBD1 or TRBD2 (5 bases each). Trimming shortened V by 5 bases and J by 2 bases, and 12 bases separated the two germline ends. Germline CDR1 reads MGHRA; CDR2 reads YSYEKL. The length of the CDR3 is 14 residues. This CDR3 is CASSTGADQETQYF. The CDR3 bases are TGCGCCAGCAGCACCGGGGCTGATCAAGAGACCCAGTACTTC.

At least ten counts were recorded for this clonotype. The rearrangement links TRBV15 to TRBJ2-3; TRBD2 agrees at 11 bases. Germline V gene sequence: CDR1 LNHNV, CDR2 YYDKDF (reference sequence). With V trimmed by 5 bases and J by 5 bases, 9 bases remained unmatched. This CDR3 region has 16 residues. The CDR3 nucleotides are TGTGCCACCAGCGGTCAACTAGCGGGAGAGGGAGATACGCAGTATTTT. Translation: CATSGQLAGEGDTQYF.

In DNA, the CDR3 is TGTGCCACCAGTGAATCGGGACAGCCCAATCAGCCCCAGCATTTT. This codes for CATSESGQPNQPQHF. The chain is built from TRBV24-1 and TRBJ1-5; 7 nucleotides line up with TRBD1. The V gene end was trimmed by 4 bases and the J gene end by 3 bases; junction bases not matched to a gene: 5. The CDR3 contains 15 residues. Per germline, CDR1 KGHDR and CDR2 SFDVKD.

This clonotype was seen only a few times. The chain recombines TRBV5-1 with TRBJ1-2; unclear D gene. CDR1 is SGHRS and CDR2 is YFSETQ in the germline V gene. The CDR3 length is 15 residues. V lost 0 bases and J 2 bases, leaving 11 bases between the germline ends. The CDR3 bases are TGCGCCAGCAGCTTGGTGGCCAGTGAAAACTATGGCTACACCTTC. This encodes CASSLVASENYGYTF.

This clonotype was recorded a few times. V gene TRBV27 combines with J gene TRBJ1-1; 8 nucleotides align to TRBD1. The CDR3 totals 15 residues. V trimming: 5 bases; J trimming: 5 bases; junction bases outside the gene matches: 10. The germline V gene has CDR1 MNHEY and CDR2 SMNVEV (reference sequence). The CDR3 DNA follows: TGTGCCAGCAGTACCAATCAGGGGGCGCGGACTGAAGCTTTCTTT. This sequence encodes CASSTNQGARTEAFF.

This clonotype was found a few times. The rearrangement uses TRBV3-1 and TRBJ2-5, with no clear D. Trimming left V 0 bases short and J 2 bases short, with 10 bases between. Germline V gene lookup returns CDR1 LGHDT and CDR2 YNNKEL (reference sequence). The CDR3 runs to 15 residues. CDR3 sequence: CASSQDGLQQETQYF. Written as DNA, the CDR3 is TGTGCCAGCAGCCAAGATGGGCTCCAACAAGAGACCCAGTACTTC.

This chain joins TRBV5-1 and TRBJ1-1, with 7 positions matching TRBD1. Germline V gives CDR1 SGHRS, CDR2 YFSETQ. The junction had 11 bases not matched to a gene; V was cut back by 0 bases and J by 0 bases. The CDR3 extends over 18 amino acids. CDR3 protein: CASSLGRSTGFMNTEAFF. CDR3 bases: TGCGCCAGCAGCTTGGGTCGATCGACAGGGTTCATGAACACTGAAGCTTTCTTT.

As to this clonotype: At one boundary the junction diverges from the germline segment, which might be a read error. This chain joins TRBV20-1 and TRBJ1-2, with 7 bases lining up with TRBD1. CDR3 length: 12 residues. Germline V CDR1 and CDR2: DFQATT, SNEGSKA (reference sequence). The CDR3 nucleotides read TGCAGTGCTACCGGGACAGACTCACGCTCCTTGTTC. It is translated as CSATGTDSRSLF.

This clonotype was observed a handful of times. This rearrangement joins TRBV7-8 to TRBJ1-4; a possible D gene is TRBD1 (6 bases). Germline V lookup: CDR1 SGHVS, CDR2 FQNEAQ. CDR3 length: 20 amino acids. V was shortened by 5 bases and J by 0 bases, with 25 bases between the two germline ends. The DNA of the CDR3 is TGTGCCAGCAGCCACCGGACGGGCAGGGGAATTCGGTCAACTAATGAAAAACTGTTTTTT. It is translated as CASSHRTGRGIRSTNEKLFF.

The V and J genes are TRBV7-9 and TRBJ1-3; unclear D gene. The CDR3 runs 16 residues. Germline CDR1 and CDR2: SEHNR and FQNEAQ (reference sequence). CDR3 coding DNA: TGTGCGTATCCCCCCCGGGCCTCCGGCTCTGGAAACACCATATATTTT. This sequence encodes CAYPPRASGSGNTIYF. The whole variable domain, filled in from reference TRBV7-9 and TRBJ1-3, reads DTGVSQNPRHKITKRGQNVTFRCDPISEHNRLYWYRQTLGQGPEFLTYFQNEAQLEKSRLLSDRFSAERPKGSFSTLEIQRTEQGDSAMYLCAYPPRASGSGNTIYFGEGSWLTVV.

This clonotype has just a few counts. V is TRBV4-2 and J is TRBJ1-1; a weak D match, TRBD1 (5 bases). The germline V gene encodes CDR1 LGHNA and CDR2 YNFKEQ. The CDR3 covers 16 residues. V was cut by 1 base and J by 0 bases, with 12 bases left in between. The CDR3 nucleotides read TGTGCCAGCAGCCAAGTGGGGCAGGGATTGAACACTGAAGCTTTCTTT. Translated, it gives CASSQVGQGLNTEAFF.

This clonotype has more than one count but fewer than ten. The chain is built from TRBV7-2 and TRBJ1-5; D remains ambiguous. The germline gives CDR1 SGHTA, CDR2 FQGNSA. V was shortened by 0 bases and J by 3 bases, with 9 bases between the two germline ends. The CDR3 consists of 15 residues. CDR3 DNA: TGTGCCAGCAGCTTAGCTCCCCGAACCAATCAGCCCCAGCATTTT. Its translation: CASSLAPRTNQPQHF.

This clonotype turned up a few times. The CDR3 spells CASSSGTGGGQPQHF. CDR3 DNA: TGTGCCAGCAGTTCCGGGACAGGGGGCGGTCAGCCCCAGCATTTT. The J gene is TRBJ1-5, the V gene TRBV12-3 or TRBV12-4, with TRBD1 identical over 12 bases. This CDR3 contains 15 residues. Trimming took 4 bases from V and 6 from J; bases not matched to a gene: 4.

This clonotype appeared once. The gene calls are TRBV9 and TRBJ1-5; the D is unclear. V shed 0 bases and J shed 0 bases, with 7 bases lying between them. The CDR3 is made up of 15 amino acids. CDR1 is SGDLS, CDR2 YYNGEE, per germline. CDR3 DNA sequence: TGTGCCAGCAGCGTAGAAGGAGCTAGCAATCAGCCCCAGCATTTT. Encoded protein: CASSVEGASNQPQHF.

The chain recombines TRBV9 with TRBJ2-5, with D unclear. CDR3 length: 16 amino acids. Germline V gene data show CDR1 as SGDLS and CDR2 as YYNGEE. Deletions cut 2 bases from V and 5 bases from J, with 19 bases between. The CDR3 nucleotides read TGTGCCAGCAGCGTCCGACCGGACCCCAGTCTGGAGACCCAGTACTTC. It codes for CASSVRPDPSLETQYF.